This T cell receptor (beta chain) derives from a study of sequential checkpoint blockade in melanoma. In the study overall: Maintenance nivolumab came after either treatment sequence. TCRbeta immunosequencing was performed on DNA from roughly 99 pretreatment melanoma tumor samples.

Treatment noted: randomized to nivolumab then ipilimumab (arm A) or the reverse (arm B). None of the patients previously received DNA-damaging chemotherapy. The table came from immunoSEQ multiplex PCR; TCRdb's copy has only in-frame clones and leaves some out. This sample has some 11,000 clones, with about 30% found just once. Trimming took 5 bases from V and 1 from J, leaving 9 bases between them. CDR1 and CDR2 (germline): SGDLS, YYNGEE. The CDR3 consists of 13 residues. Study results and limitations: Rising tumor T-cell fraction and clonality meant about 30 times likelier benefit.

This clone was seen a few times. As yet, its antigen is unknown. V usage is TRBV9 and J usage is TRBJ1-1, with D hard to call. This TCR came from a human donor with melanoma. Sequencing used tumor tissue (inferred from file names), obtained from a patient given nivolumab and ipilimumab in sequence. The CDR3 nucleotides are TGTGCCAGCAGAACCGAAGGGAACACTGAAGCTTTCTTT. Translation: CASRTEGNTEAFF.